This is a list of T cell receptor beta chains from one sample in a study of cytomegalovirus exposure and HLA in healthy donors. This table comes from immunoSEQ multiplex PCR, and its TCRdb copy is limited to in-frame clones, with some not included. Across 200,000 to 250,000 clones, the top ten clones capture about 0.9% of the sample. Sequencing was done on a sample of PBMCs. The receptors stem from a woman aged 25 to 39 in good health and CMV-seropositive. CDR3s include the opening cysteine and the closing phenylalanine or tryptophan. D genes are given only for firm matches.

TGTGCCAGCAGCCAAGATGGGGGGGCTCGTGGAAACACCATATATTTT,CASSQDGGARGNTIYF,TRBJ1-3,TRBV4-2,-
TGCGCCAGCAGCCCGGACGAGGGCTATCAGCCCCAGCATTTT,CASSPDEGYQPQHF,TRBJ1-5,TRBV5-1,-
TGTGCCTGGAGTATCGGAAGCGGGTACTTCAAGCAGTACTTC,CAWSIGSGYFKQYF,TRBJ2-7,TRBV30,-
TGTGCCAGCAGTCGAACTCCCTTAGACAGGAACTATGGCTACACCTTC,CASSRTPLDRNYGYTF,TRBJ1-2,TRBV7-8,-
TGTGCCAGCAGCCCCTCGGCGGGGTCCTACAATGAGCAGTTCTTC,CASSPSAGSYNEQFF,TRBJ2-1,TRBV7-2,-
TGTGCCAGCAGCTTCGAGCAGGGAAACTATGGCTACACCTTC,CASSFEQGNYGYTF,TRBJ1-2,TRBV7-2,-
TGTGCCAGCAGCTTAGCGGCCAACTACGAGCAGTACTTC,CASSLAANYEQYF,TRBJ2-7,TRBV7-9,-
TGTGCCAGTAGTATGGCAGTAGCGGGAGGGGGGGAGACCCAGTACTTC,CASSMAVAGGGETQYF,TRBJ2-5,TRBV19,TRBD2
TGCGCCAGCAGTGAGTCGGGGGGTGGCACTGAAGCTTTCTTT,CASSESGGGTEAFF,TRBJ1-1,TRBV10-1,-
TGCGCCAGCAGCCAAGGGGGGGGATACGAGCAGTACTTC,CASSQGGGYEQYF,TRBJ2-7,TRBV4-1,TRBD2
TGTGCCAGCAGCTACAGGGCCGGGGAGCTGTTTTTT,CASSYRAGELFF,TRBJ2-2,TRBV7-9,-
TGTGTCAGCAGCTTGGGAGTGGCAGGAAGAGAGACCCAGTACTTC,CVSSLGVAGRETQYF,TRBJ2-5,TRBV5-4,-
TGTGCCAGCAGTTTCAATCGAGCTAGCGGATCCTACAATGAGCAGTTCTTC,CASSFNRASGSYNEQFF,TRBJ2-1,TRBV28,TRBD2
TGTGCCAGCAGTGAGGACAGGGGGCTTCGTCAGCCCCAGCATTTT,CASSEDRGLRQPQHF,TRBJ1-5,TRBV6-1,TRBD1
TGCGCCAGCAGTGAGCGGCGGGGGGGGGAACCGGAGCTGTTTTTT,CASSERRGGEPELFF,TRBJ2-2,TRBV10-2,TRBD2
TGTGCCAGCAGTGACCGAGCCGGTAGGGGGCTCGGATACAATGAGCAGTTCTTC,CASSDRAGRGLGYNEQFF,TRBJ2-1,TRBV25-1,TRBD1
TGTGCCAGCAGCCAACCAATGACAGGGTTTACCGGGGAGCTGTTTTTT,CASSQPMTGFTGELFF,TRBJ2-2,TRBV4-2,TRBD1
TGTGCCAGCAGTTACGGGCTTGGTGGCTACACCTTC,CASSYGLGGYTF,TRBJ1-2,TRBV6-6,-
TGTGCCAGCAGTTTAAGAGGCGGACTAGCGGGACCTACCTACGAGCAGTACTTC,CASSLRGGLAGPTYEQYF,TRBJ2-7,TRBV27,TRBD2
TGTGCCAGCTCAGAAAGACAGGTGGATCAGCCCCAGCATTTT,CASSERQVDQPQHF,TRBJ1-5,TRBV18,-
TGTGCCAGCAGTTCACAGGGGGCCGGGGGCACAGATACGCAGTATTTT,CASSSQGAGGTDTQYF,TRBJ2-3,TRBV6-5,TRBD1
TGTGCCTGGAGTGGAGAATACAGGGCCCCCAGTGAGGGTGAAGCTTTCTTT,CAWSGEYRAPSEGEAFF,TRBJ1-1,TRBV30,-
TGCGCCAGCAGCTGGGAGGGGGGCCGGAATGGCTACACCTTC,CASSWEGGRNGYTF,TRBJ1-2,TRBV5-1,-
TGCGCCAGCAGCTTGGAAACAACCGCAGATACGCAGTATTTT,CASSLETTADTQYF,TRBJ2-3,TRBV5-1,-
TGTGCCAGCAGCTTGGACACTCTCTACGAGCAGTACTTC,CASSLDTLYEQYF,TRBJ2-7,TRBV7-8,-
TGTGCCAGCAGCCAAGGGGGCGGATACTCCTACAATGAGCAGTTCTTC,CASSQGGGYSYNEQFF,TRBJ2-1,TRBV14,-
TGTGCCAGCAGCCTGGAAGGAGACATTCAGTACTTC,CASSLEGDIQYF,TRBJ2-4,TRBV7-9,-
TGCGCCAGCAGCCAAGCGGGACTACCCGGCACAGATACGCAGTATTTT,CASSQAGLPGTDTQYF,TRBJ2-3,TRBV4-3,TRBD2
TGTGCCAGCTCAGGGGCGATTCGGATCGAGACCCAGTACTTC,CASSGAIRIETQYF,TRBJ2-5,TRBV18,-
TGTGCCAGCAGACCGACTAGCGGGGGGATCAATGAGCAGTTCTTC,CASRPTSGGINEQFF,TRBJ2-1,TRBV2,TRBD2
TGTGCCTGGATATCAAGGGACAGGGGCCCCTACGAGCAGTACTTC,CAWISRDRGPYEQYF,TRBJ2-7,TRBV30,TRBD1
TGTGCCAGCAGGGGCCGGGGACATTTTAATGAAAAACTGTTTTTT,CASRGRGHFNEKLFF,TRBJ1-4,TRBV28,-